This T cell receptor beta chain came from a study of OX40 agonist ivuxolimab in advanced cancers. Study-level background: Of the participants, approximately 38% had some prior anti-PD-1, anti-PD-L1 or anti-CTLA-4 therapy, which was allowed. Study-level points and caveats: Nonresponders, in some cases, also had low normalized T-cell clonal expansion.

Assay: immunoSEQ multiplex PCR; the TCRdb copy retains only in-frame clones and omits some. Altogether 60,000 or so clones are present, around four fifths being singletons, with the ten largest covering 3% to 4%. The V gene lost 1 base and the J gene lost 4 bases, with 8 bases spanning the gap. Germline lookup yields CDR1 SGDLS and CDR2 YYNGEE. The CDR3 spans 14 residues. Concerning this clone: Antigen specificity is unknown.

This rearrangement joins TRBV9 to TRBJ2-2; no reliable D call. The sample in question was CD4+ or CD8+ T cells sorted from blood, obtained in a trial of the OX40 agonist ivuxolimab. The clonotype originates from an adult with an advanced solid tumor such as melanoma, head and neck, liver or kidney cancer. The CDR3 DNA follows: TGTGCCAGCAGCGTAAGGCCGAGCACCGGGGAGCTGTTTTTT. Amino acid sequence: CASSVRPSTGELFF.